This T cell receptor (beta chain) was found in a study of cytomegalovirus exposure and HLA in healthy donors. Regarding the study as a whole: Later analysis found that TCR beta chains associated with HLA were more clonally expanded than other, equally common chains.

Use of 60 Vbeta and 13 Jbeta primers characterized the PCR. The method was immunoSEQ multiplex PCR; TCRdb's version includes in-frame clones alone and lacks a portion of them. This table has roughly 200,000 clones, about nine tenths appearing once. As for this clone: Antigen unknown.

The clonotype comes from a boy between 2 and 15 years old in good health and CMV-seronegative. Sequencing was performed on PBMCs.

CDR3 region: CASSIPGVGYGYTF. CDR3 bases: TGTGCCAGTAGCATCCCGGGGGTCGGCTATGGCTACACCTTC. The chain has TRBV19 and TRBJ1-2, with D possibly being TRBD1 (5 bases). V lost 6 bases and J lost 4, with 15 bases in between. The CDR3 contains 14 residues. Germline V gene sequence: CDR1 LNHDA, CDR2 SQIVND (reference sequence).